This TCR beta chain emerged from a study of human T cells and chemical hapten exposure. Time point of the sample: pre-sensitization, week 0. This sample's treatment: therapeutic diphenylcyclopropenone sensitization with weekly scalp DPC. Individual cDNA molecules (in the library) carried attached unique molecular identifiers. TCRdb ran MiXCR on the RACE reads and lists one entry per CDR3 protein. Among 380,000 or so distinct CDR3 sequences listed, approximately 5.8% were seen once. This clonotype was recorded a few times. The V end lost 1 base, the J end lost 4 bases, and 16 bases lay between the germline ends. This CDR3 contains 16 residues. CDR1 and CDR2 (germline): MNHNS, SASEGT.

V gene TRBV6-1 combines with J gene TRBJ1-1; D unclear. Sequences were derived from whole blood, sampled in connection with sensitization to the hapten diphenylcyclopropenone (DPC). The clonotype originates from a young woman with alopecia areata. Some clones in this sample may be carry-over from other donors' samples. DNA for the CDR3: TGTGCCAGCAGTGAAGATAGGTCGTTCGGGCCCACTGAAGCTTTCTTT. As protein: CASSEDRSFGPTEAFF.